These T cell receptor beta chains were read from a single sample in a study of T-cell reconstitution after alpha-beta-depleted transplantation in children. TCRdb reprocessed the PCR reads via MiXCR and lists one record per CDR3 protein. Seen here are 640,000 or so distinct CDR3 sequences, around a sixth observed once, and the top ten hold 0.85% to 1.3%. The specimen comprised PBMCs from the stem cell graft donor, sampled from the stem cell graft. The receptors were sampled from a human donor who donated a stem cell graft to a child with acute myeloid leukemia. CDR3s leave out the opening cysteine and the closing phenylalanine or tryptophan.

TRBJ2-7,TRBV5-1,ASSLDLQGASLYEQY
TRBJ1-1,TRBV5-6,ASSLGGDRGKNTEAF
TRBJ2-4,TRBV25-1,ASSQTDLGKNIQY
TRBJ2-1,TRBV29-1,SVTTGTGVSENEQF
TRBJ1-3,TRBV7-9,ASSSGQTSSGNTIY
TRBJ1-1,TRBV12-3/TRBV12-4,ASSSDRLNTEAF
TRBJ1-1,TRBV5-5,ASSPLSSANTEGF
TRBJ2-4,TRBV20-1,SARGGNSPNIQY
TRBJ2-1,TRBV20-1,SAFSGGGNEQF
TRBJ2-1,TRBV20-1,SARGGRRYNEQF
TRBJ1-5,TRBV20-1,SARGGGREQPQH
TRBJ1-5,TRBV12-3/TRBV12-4,ASSLVWGQGAEQPQH
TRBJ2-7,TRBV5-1,ASSPGQGFEQY
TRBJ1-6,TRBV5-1,ASSLEGVDSPLH
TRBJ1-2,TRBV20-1,SARDLGKDRAYGYT
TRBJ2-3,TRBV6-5,ASSYGQNTDTQY
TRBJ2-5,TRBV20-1,SASGPPYETQY
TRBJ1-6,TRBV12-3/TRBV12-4,ASSPGTPGDSPLH
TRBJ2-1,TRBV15,ATSRERTGTSYNEQF
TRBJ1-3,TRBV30,AWSGGGSPGNTIY
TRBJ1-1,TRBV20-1,SARPLREKRTEAF
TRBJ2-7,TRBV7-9,ASSSYQSPSQYEQY
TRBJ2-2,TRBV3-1,ASSRGDATGELF
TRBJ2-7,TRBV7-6,ASTPILKSGKHEQY
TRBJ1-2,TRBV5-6,ASDFRAGGRYGYT
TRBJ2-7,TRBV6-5,ASSYSSGGPDEQY
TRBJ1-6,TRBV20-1,SASTGPLNSPLH
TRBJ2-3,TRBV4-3,ASSQDLASGADTQY